The rows below give T cell receptor beta chains drawn from one sample of a study of blood T cell repertoires in COVID-19. The data were produced by immunoSEQ multiplex PCR, yet TCRdb's version contains in-frame clones alone and is incomplete. Of about 310,000 clones listed, about 89% were seen once; the top ten hold roughly 5%. The sample was PBMCs or T cells enriched from blood (not recorded which). These receptors were obtained from a man between 60 and 75 years old who had recovered from COVID-19. CDR3s include the opening cysteine and the closing phenylalanine or tryptophan. A D gene is named only where the DNA matches it firmly. Clone size is not always given. Where it is, it says once, few, many or a class for expanded clones.

j_gene: TRBJ1-1; abundance: once; d_gene: TRBD1; v_gene: TRBV19; CDR3nt: TGTGCCAGTAGTAGGGACAGAGGGAACACTGAAGCTTTCTTT; CDR3aa: CASSRDRGNTEAFF
j_gene: TRBJ1-6; abundance: .; d_gene: .; v_gene: TRBV21-1; CDR3nt: TGTGCCAGCAGCAAAGGGGGGCGCCCTAGAGACAGGGGGAATTCACCCCTCCACTTT; CDR3aa: CASSKGGRPRDRGNSPLHF
j_gene: TRBJ1-4; abundance: .; d_gene: TRBD1; v_gene: TRBV7-8; CDR3nt: TGTGCCAGCAGCCCTCCCCCCCGGGACAGGGGAAATGAAAAACTGTTTTTT; CDR3aa: CASSPPPRDRGNEKLFF
j_gene: TRBJ2-2; abundance: .; d_gene: .; v_gene: TRBV6-2/TRBV6-3; CDR3nt: TGTGCCAGCAGCTGGCCCACCGGGGAGCTGTTTTTT; CDR3aa: CASSWPTGELFF
j_gene: TRBJ1-5; abundance: .; d_gene: TRBD1; v_gene: TRBV3-1/TRBV3-2; CDR3nt: TGTGCCAGCAGCCAAGCATTCGACAGGGGACAGCCCCAGCATTTT; CDR3aa: CASSQAFDRGQPQHF
j_gene: TRBJ1-4; abundance: .; d_gene: .; v_gene: TRBV28; CDR3nt: TGTGCCAGCAGTTTTGGGGGGACGGCTAATGAAAAACTGTTTTTT; CDR3aa: CASSFGGTANEKLFF
j_gene: TRBJ2-2; abundance: .; d_gene: .; v_gene: TRBV5-1; CDR3nt: TGCGCCAGCAGCTTGGTTCCCGGCACCGGGGAGCTGTTTTTT; CDR3aa: CASSLVPGTGELFF
j_gene: TRBJ2-3; abundance: once; d_gene: TRBD1; v_gene: TRBV5-1; CDR3nt: TGCGCCAGCAGCTACTGGGACAGAAGCACAGATACGCAGTATTTT; CDR3aa: CASSYWDRSTDTQYF
j_gene: TRBJ2-7; abundance: .; d_gene: TRBD2; v_gene: TRBV5-1; CDR3nt: TGCGCCAGCAGCTTGGGACTAGCGGGACTCTACGAGCAGTACTTC; CDR3aa: CASSLGLAGLYEQYF
j_gene: TRBJ1-3; abundance: .; d_gene: TRBD1; v_gene: TRBV5-6; CDR3nt: TGTGCCAGCAGCCCGCTGACAGGGGGATTTGGAAACACCATATATTTT; CDR3aa: CASSPLTGGFGNTIYF
j_gene: TRBJ2-3; abundance: .; d_gene: .; v_gene: TRBV5-4; CDR3nt: TGTGCCAGCAGCTTGAGACAGGGCACAGATACGCAGTATTTT; CDR3aa: CASSLRQGTDTQYF
j_gene: TRBJ2-3; abundance: .; d_gene: .; v_gene: TRBV12-5; CDR3nt: TGTGCTAGTGGTTCCTACCCTCTAGGGGAGGACACAGATACGCAGTATTTT; CDR3aa: CASGSYPLGEDTDTQYF
j_gene: TRBJ2-5; abundance: once; d_gene: .; v_gene: TRBV21-1; CDR3nt: TGTGCCAGCAGCAAAGCGGGACAGAGCCAAGAGACCCAGTACTTC; CDR3aa: CASSKAGQSQETQYF
j_gene: TRBJ2-7; abundance: few; d_gene: .; v_gene: TRBV6-1; CDR3nt: TGTGCCAGCAGTGACAGCTACGAGCAGTACTTC; CDR3aa: CASSDSYEQYF
j_gene: TRBJ2-7; abundance: .; d_gene: TRBD2; v_gene: TRBV27; CDR3nt: TGTGCCAGCAGTTTAAGGCTCGGACTAGCGATCGAGCAGTACTTC; CDR3aa: CASSLRLGLAIEQYF
j_gene: TRBJ2-7; abundance: .; d_gene: TRBD2; v_gene: TRBV5-1; CDR3nt: TGCGCCAGCAGCTTTCTACTAGCGGGAGATCGCGAGCAGTACTTC; CDR3aa: CASSFLLAGDREQYF
j_gene: TRBJ2-1; abundance: .; d_gene: TRBD2; v_gene: TRBV4-1; CDR3nt: TGCGCCAGCAGCCCTTCTATGAGCGGGAGTGGTTTGTACAATGAGCAGTTCTTC; CDR3aa: CASSPSMSGSGLYNEQFF
j_gene: TRBJ2-5; abundance: .; d_gene: TRBD2; v_gene: TRBV3-1/TRBV3-2; CDR3nt: TGTGCCAGCAGCCAAGGGAAGCGGGAGGTTTGGGAGACCCAGTACTTC; CDR3aa: CASSQGKREVWETQYF
j_gene: TRBJ1-1; abundance: .; d_gene: .; v_gene: TRBV7-2; CDR3nt: TGTGCCAGCAGCTCCAGAAGCACTGAAGCTTTCTTT; CDR3aa: CASSSRSTEAFF
j_gene: TRBJ2-4; abundance: .; d_gene: .; v_gene: TRBV5-1; CDR3nt: TGCGCCAGCAGCCCAACTAGCGCCAAAAACATTCAGTACTTC; CDR3aa: CASSPTSAKNIQYF
j_gene: TRBJ2-7; abundance: once; d_gene: TRBD1; v_gene: TRBV3-1/TRBV3-2; CDR3nt: TGTGCCAGCAGGGACGACAGGGGGCACGAGCAGTACTTC; CDR3aa: CASRDDRGHEQYF
j_gene: TRBJ2-7; abundance: .; d_gene: .; v_gene: TRBV5-4; CDR3nt: TGTGCCAGCAGCTTCCGGGACTTCTCCTACGAGCAGTACTTC; CDR3aa: CASSFRDFSYEQYF
j_gene: TRBJ1-5; abundance: .; d_gene: .; v_gene: TRBV9; CDR3nt: TGTGCCAGCAGCGTAGGAGGTTCTGGCAATCAGCCCCAGCATTTT; CDR3aa: CASSVGGSGNQPQHF
j_gene: TRBJ2-2; abundance: .; d_gene: .; v_gene: TRBV5-1; CDR3nt: TGCGCCAGCAGCCCGGGGTTTAGGGCGAACACCGGGGAGCTGTTTTTT; CDR3aa: CASSPGFRANTGELFF
j_gene: TRBJ2-2; abundance: .; d_gene: .; v_gene: TRBV5-4; CDR3nt: TGTGCCAGCAGCTTGGTGGGAGAGCGGGCCGGGGAGCTGTTTTTT; CDR3aa: CASSLVGERAGELFF
j_gene: TRBJ1-2; abundance: .; d_gene: .; v_gene: TRBV7-6; CDR3nt: TGTGCCAGCAGCCGGGATAGAAACTATGGCTACACCTTC; CDR3aa: CASSRDRNYGYTF
j_gene: TRBJ2-5; abundance: .; d_gene: TRBD2; v_gene: TRBV7-2; CDR3nt: TGTGCCAGCAGCTTAGGGCTCCTAGCGGGGCCCCAGATGACCCAGTACTTC; CDR3aa: CASSLGLLAGPQMTQYF
j_gene: TRBJ1-1; abundance: .; d_gene: TRBD1; v_gene: TRBV3-1/TRBV3-2; CDR3nt: TGTGCCAGCAGTTCACAGGGGAGCTACACTGAAGCTTTCTTT; CDR3aa: CASSSQGSYTEAFF
j_gene: TRBJ2-1; abundance: .; d_gene: .; v_gene: TRBV9; CDR3nt: TGTGCCAGCAGCGTAGATTTCCCACACTACAATGAGCAGTTCTTC; CDR3aa: CASSVDFPHYNEQFF
j_gene: TRBJ2-3; abundance: .; d_gene: .; v_gene: TRBV28; CDR3nt: TGTGCCAGCAGTTTCCCCCTAGAAGCAGATACGCAGTATTTT; CDR3aa: CASSFPLEADTQYF
j_gene: TRBJ2-1; abundance: .; d_gene: .; v_gene: TRBV18; CDR3nt: TGTGCCAGCTCACCGGACAGTTACAATGAGCAGTTCTTC; CDR3aa: CASSPDSYNEQFF
j_gene: TRBJ2-1; abundance: once; d_gene: .; v_gene: TRBV5-6; CDR3nt: TGTGCCAGCAGCGGGGGCAGCTACAATGAGCAGTTCTTC; CDR3aa: CASSGGSYNEQFF
j_gene: TRBJ2-1; abundance: .; d_gene: .; v_gene: TRBV11-2; CDR3nt: TGTGCCAGCAGGGCGGGTCAGCATTACAATGAGCAGTTCTTC; CDR3aa: CASRAGQHYNEQFF
j_gene: TRBJ2-5; abundance: .; d_gene: .; v_gene: TRBV24-1; CDR3nt: TGTGCCACCAGTGATTTAGGGCTCGGCAGGGGGAGGGAGACCCAGTACTTC; CDR3aa: CATSDLGLGRGRETQYF
j_gene: TRBJ1-3; abundance: .; d_gene: .; v_gene: TRBV7-6; CDR3nt: TGTGCCAGCAGCCCGGGACTTTCTGGAAACACCATATATTTT; CDR3aa: CASSPGLSGNTIYF
j_gene: TRBJ2-7; abundance: .; d_gene: TRBD1; v_gene: TRBV6-5; CDR3nt: TGTGCCAGCAGTTACTCGAATCGGGACAGGCAGTACTTC; CDR3aa: CASSYSNRDRQYF
j_gene: TRBJ1-5; abundance: .; d_gene: TRBD1; v_gene: TRBV19; CDR3nt: TGTGCCAGTAGTATTCAGGGGGCAGCCAATCAGCCCCAGCATTTT; CDR3aa: CASSIQGAANQPQHF
j_gene: TRBJ2-2; abundance: .; d_gene: .; v_gene: TRBV14; CDR3nt: TGTGCCAGCAGCCAAGGACTCACCTACACCGGGGAGCTGTTTTTT; CDR3aa: CASSQGLTYTGELFF
j_gene: TRBJ2-5; abundance: .; d_gene: TRBD2; v_gene: TRBV6-6; CDR3nt: TGTGCCAGCAGTCAGAGCGGGAGGGTGTACCAAGAGACCCAGTACTTC; CDR3aa: CASSQSGRVYQETQYF
j_gene: TRBJ1-2; abundance: .; d_gene: TRBD1; v_gene: TRBV9; CDR3nt: TGTGCCAGCAGCGAGCGCCTGACAGGGTTAGGAGGCTACACCTTC; CDR3aa: CASSERLTGLGGYTF
j_gene: TRBJ2-2; abundance: few; d_gene: TRBD2; v_gene: TRBV28; CDR3nt: TGTGCCAGCAGTCCGCGTAGAGCGGGAGGATTCAGCGGGGAGCTGTTTTTT; CDR3aa: CASSPRRAGGFSGELFF
j_gene: TRBJ2-1; abundance: .; d_gene: TRBD2; v_gene: TRBV18; CDR3nt: TGTGCCAGCTCACCTCCGGGACTAGCGGGAGGGCCCTACAATGAGCAGTTCTTC; CDR3aa: CASSPPGLAGGPYNEQFF
j_gene: TRBJ1-1; abundance: .; d_gene: .; v_gene: TRBV18; CDR3nt: TGTGCCAGCTCACCGGCGAGGATGAACACTGAAGCTTTCTTT; CDR3aa: CASSPARMNTEAFF
j_gene: TRBJ2-5; abundance: .; d_gene: .; v_gene: TRBV11-2; CDR3nt: TGTGCCAGCAGCTTAGACAGGGATGAGACCCAGTACTTC; CDR3aa: CASSLDRDETQYF
j_gene: TRBJ2-5; abundance: .; d_gene: TRBD2; v_gene: TRBV27; CDR3nt: TGTGCCAGCAGGCTCCGGACTAGCGGCCAAGAGACCCAGTACTTC; CDR3aa: CASRLRTSGQETQYF
j_gene: TRBJ2-3; abundance: .; d_gene: TRBD1; v_gene: TRBV18; CDR3nt: TGTGCCAGCTCACGTAGGACAGGGTCGGGCGGAGATACGCAGTATTTT; CDR3aa: CASSRRTGSGGDTQYF
j_gene: TRBJ1-3; abundance: .; d_gene: TRBD1; v_gene: TRBV7-8; CDR3nt: TGTGCCAGCAGCTTAATAGGAGGGGGCGGAGGTGGAAACACCATATATTTT; CDR3aa: CASSLIGGGGGGNTIYF
j_gene: TRBJ1-5; abundance: .; d_gene: .; v_gene: TRBV7-8; CDR3nt: TGTGCCAGCAGCACCCTGGACATTCGGAATCAGCCCCAGCATTTT; CDR3aa: CASSTLDIRNQPQHF
j_gene: TRBJ1-5; abundance: once; d_gene: .; v_gene: TRBV4-1; CDR3nt: TGCGCCAGCAGCCCGAGGGACATCCCCGTTAGCAATCAGCCCCAGCATTTT; CDR3aa: CASSPRDIPVSNQPQHF
j_gene: TRBJ2-5; abundance: .; d_gene: TRBD1; v_gene: TRBV19; CDR3nt: TGTGCCAGTAGTTTATCCGGGACAGGGGGAGAGACCCAGTACTTC; CDR3aa: CASSLSGTGGETQYF
j_gene: TRBJ2-7; abundance: once; d_gene: TRBD2; v_gene: TRBV5-3; CDR3nt: TGTGCCAGAAGCCTCCTAAGGACACGATTCCGACTAGCGGGATCCTACGAGCAGTACTTC; CDR3aa: CARSLLRTRFRLAGSYEQYF
j_gene: TRBJ2-4; abundance: once; d_gene: .; v_gene: TRBV2; CDR3nt: TGTGCCAGCAGTGACAGATTAATAAAAAACATTCAGTACTTC; CDR3aa: CASSDRLIKNIQYF
j_gene: TRBJ2-7; abundance: .; d_gene: TRBD1; v_gene: TRBV6-2/TRBV6-3; CDR3nt: TGTGCCAGCAGCCCCGACAGGGTGGGCGAGCAGTACTTC; CDR3aa: CASSPDRVGEQYF